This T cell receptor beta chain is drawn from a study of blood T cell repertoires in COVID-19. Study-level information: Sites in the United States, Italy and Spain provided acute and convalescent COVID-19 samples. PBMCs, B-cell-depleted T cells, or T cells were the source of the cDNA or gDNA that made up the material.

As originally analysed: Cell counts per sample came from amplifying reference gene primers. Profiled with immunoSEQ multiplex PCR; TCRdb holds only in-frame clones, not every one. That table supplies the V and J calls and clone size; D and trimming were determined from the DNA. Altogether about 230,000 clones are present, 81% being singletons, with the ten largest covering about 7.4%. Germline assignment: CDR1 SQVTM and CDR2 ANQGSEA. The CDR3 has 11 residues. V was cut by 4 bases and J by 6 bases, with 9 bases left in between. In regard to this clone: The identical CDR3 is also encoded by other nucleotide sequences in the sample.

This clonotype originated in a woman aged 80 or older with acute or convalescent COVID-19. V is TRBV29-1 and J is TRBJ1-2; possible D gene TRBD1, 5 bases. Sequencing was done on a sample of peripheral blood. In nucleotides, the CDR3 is TGCAGCGTTGGGGGCAGGGATGGCTACACCTTC. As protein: CSVGGRDGYTF.